This TCR beta chain was observed in a study of cytomegalovirus exposure and HLA in healthy donors. This PCR relied on a set of 60 Vbeta primers and 13 Jbeta primers. This table comes from immunoSEQ multiplex PCR, and its TCRdb copy is limited to in-frame clones, with some not included. The sample lists some 90,000 clones, under 80% occurring once. The CDR3 extends over 15 amino acids. V lost 4 bases to trimming and J lost 4 bases, with 16 bases between them. Germline lookup yields CDR1 MDHEN and CDR2 SYDVKM. J is TRBJ2-5 and V is TRBV28; D might be TRBD1 (6 bases). Sequenced input: PBMCs. This receptor was identified in a boy aged 5-17 years in good health and CMV-seronegative. CDR3 loop: CASSSGQGNRETQYF. CDR3 DNA: TGTGCCAGCAGTTCCGGGCAGGGGAATCGAGAGACCCAGTACTTC.